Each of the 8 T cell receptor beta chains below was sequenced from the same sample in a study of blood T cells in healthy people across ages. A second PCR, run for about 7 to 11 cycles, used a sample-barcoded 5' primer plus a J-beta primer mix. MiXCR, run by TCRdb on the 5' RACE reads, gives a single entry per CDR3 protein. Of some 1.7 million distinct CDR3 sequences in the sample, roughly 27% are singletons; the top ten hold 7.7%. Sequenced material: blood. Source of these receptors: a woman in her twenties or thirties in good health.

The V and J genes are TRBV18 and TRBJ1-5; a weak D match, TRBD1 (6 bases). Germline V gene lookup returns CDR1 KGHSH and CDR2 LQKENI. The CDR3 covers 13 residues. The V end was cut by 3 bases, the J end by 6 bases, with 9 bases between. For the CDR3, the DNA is TGTGCCAGCTCACCTGAGACAGGTCAGCCCCAGCATTTT. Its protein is CASSPETGQPQHF.

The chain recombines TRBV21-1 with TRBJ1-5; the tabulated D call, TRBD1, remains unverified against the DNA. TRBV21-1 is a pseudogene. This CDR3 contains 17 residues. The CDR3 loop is CASSKDPGQGNSQPQHF. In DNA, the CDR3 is TGTGCCAGCAGCAAAGATCCGGGACAGGGGAATTCCCAGCCCCAGCATTTT.

The CDR3 DNA reads TGTGCCAGCAGCGCCCAGGGGTCCAGGGCCTATGGCTACACCTTC. Its translation: CASSAQGSRAYGYTF. The rearrangement joins TRBV9 to TRBJ1-2, with D possibly TRBD1 on 6 matching bases. Trimming removed 3 bases at V and 4 bases at J, with 16 bases between. The CDR3 contains 15 residues. In germline, CDR1 is SGDLS, CDR2 YYNGEE.

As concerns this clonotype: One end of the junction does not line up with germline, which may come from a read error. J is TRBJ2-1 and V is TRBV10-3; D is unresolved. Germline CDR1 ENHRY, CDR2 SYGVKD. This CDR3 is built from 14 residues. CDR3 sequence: CASSYLAPSVGQFF. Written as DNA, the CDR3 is TGTGCCAGCAGTTACTTGGCCCCTTCGGTCGGGCAGTTCTTC.

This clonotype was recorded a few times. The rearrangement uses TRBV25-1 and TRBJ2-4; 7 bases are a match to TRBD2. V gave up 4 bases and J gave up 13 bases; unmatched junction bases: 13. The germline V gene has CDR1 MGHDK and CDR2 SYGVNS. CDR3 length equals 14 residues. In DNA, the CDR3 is TGTGCCAGCAGTGTTCCAGGGACTAACAATGAGCAGTACTTC. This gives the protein CASSVPGTNNEQYF.

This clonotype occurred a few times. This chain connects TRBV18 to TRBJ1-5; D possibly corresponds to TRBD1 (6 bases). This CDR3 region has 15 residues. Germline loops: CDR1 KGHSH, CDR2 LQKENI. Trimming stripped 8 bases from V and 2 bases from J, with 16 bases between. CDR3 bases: TGTGCCAGCGTACAAGGGGGAGACGGCAATCAGCCCCAGCATTTT. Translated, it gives CASVQGGDGNQPQHF.

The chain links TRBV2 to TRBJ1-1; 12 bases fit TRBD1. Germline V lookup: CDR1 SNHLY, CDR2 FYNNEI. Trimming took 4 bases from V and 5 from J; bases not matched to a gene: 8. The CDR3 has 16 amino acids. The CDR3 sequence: CASSGWDRGRVTEAFF. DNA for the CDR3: TGTGCCAGCAGTGGATGGGACAGGGGGCGAGTAACTGAAGCTTTCTTT.

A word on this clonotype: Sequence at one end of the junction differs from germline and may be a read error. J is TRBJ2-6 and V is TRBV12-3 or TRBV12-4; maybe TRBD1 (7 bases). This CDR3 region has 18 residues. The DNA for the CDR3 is TGTGCCAGCAGCCCCAGGGGGGAAGGGGCTAGTGGGACCAACGTCCTGACTTTC. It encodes CASSPRGEGASGTNVLTF.